This is a list of T cell receptor beta chains from one sample in a study of early T cells in non-severe SARS-CoV-2 infection. MiXCR was run by TCRdb on the 5' RACE reads, yielding one entry per CDR3 protein. This repertoire shows under 85,000 distinct CDR3 sequences, more than 12% found once; its top ten account for nearly 4%. The sequences come from whole blood, collected at baseline. Receptors originate from an adult who was a healthcare worker with PCR-confirmed SARS-CoV-2 infection or an uninfected control (not recorded which). CDR3s leave out the opening cysteine and the closing phenylalanine or tryptophan. The order of the fields is V gene, D gene, CDR3 length, CDR3 protein. D genes are given only for firm matches.

TRBV5-1	.	11	ASSTAGATEAF
TRBV7-2	TRBD2	14	ASSTRTSGRGNEQF
TRBV16	.	13	ASSQSRVVSETQY
TRBV5-6	TRBD2	14	ASSLGRTSGYNEQF
TRBV7-9	TRBD1	14	ASSQLPQGDQETQY
TRBV12-3/TRBV12-4	TRBD2	13	ASSRSGSPGETQY
TRBV30	.	14	AWSPGTSGGNQPQH
TRBV29-1	.	12	SVLGGLPYNEQF
TRBV18	TRBD2	14	ASSPPTSGKSYEQY
TRBV7-9	.	14	ASSVGAGSNTGELF
TRBV10-1	.	12	ASSEDLPTGELF
TRBV5-5	.	16	ASSLRENRPPLNTEAF